The 26 T cell receptor beta chains below come from one sample, sequenced in a study of T cells after yellow fever vaccination. TCRdb processed the 5' RACE reads anew with MiXCR; each CDR3 protein has one entry. The repertoire holds 620,000 or so distinct CDR3 sequences, with around an eighth as singletons. The sample here was PBMCs, taken on the day of the yellow fever booster vaccination. These TCRs come from a man under 40 who received the YFV17D yellow fever vaccine.

This clonotype was recorded at least ten times. V gene TRBV7-2 combines with J gene TRBJ2-4, with a weak D call TRBD1 (6 bases). CDR3 length: 15 residues. Trimming pared 2 bases from V and 7 bases from J, leaving 15 bases between. Germline V lookup: CDR1 SGHTA, CDR2 FQGNSA. For the CDR3, the DNA is TGTGCCAGCAGCTTACACATGGGACAATCGAACATTCAGTACTTC. Its translation is CASSLHMGQSNIQYF.

In this sample, this clonotype turned up a few times. The genes are TRBV7-9 and TRBJ2-3; D remains ambiguous. The ends were cut back, 5 bases at V and 6 bases at J, with 9 bases in the middle. From germline, CDR1 is SEHNR and CDR2 FQNEAQ (reference sequence). The CDR3 consists of 12 residues. The chain's CDR3 is CASSKASDTQYF. For the CDR3, the DNA is TGTGCCAGCAGCAAAGCAAGTGATACGCAGTATTTT. Variable domain in full (rest from reference TRBV7-9 and TRBJ2-3): DTGVSQNPRHKITKRGQNVTFRCDPISEHNRLYWYRQTLGQGPEFLTYFQNEAQLEKSRLLSDRFSAERPKGSFSTLEIQRTEQGDSAMYLCASSKASDTQYFGPGTRLTVL.

V gene TRBV7-2 combines with J gene TRBJ2-7; no reliable D call. Germline lookup yields CDR1 SGHTA and CDR2 FQGNSA. Trimming took 2 bases from V and 4 from J, leaving 9 bases between them. The CDR3 is 13 amino acids. CDR3 residues: CASSLSLQYEQYF. The CDR3 DNA is TGTGCCAGCAGCTTAAGTCTACAATACGAGCAGTACTTC.

This sequence joins TRBV29-1 and TRBJ2-7, with 7 bases aligning to TRBD1. The CDR3 sequence is 12 residues long. J lost 9 bases, V lost 5 bases, and 10 bases had no gene match. Germline loops: CDR1 SQVTM, CDR2 ANQGSEA. The CDR3 DNA sequence: TGCAGCGTTACCCGACAGGGCCCCGTGCAGTACTTC. Translating gives CSVTRQGPVQYF.

The CDR3: CASRAGGTYEQYF. DNA for the CDR3: TGCGCCAGCAGAGCTGGCGGAACCTACGAGCAGTACTTC. The chain is built from TRBV5-1 and TRBJ2-7; D remains unclear. V lost 5 bases to trimming and J lost 2 bases, with 11 bases between them. Germline lookup yields CDR1 SGHRS and CDR2 YFSETQ. This CDR3 region has 13 residues.

This clonotype appeared a few times. This chain joins TRBV4-3 and TRBJ2-3; 10 nucleotides align to TRBD2. Germline V gene data show CDR1 as LGHNA and CDR2 as YSLEER. After removal of 0 bases from V and 0 bases from J, the junction contained 6 bases not matched to a gene. The CDR3 has 18 residues. The CDR3 nucleotides read TGCGCCAGCAGCCAAGACCCGACTAGCGGGCCGAGCACAGATACGCAGTATTTT. Protein: CASSQDPTSGPSTDTQYF.

This clonotype showed up just a few times. The chain uses TRBV6-2 or TRBV6-3 and TRBJ2-1; TRBD2 is a possible D gene (7 bases). This CDR3 region has 16 residues. Germline CDR1 is MNHEY and CDR2 is SVGEGT. Trimming cost V 7 bases and J 0 bases, with 16 bases left between them. Here the CDR3 reads CASNSGGGSSYNEQFF. The CDR3 DNA reads as TGTGCCAGCAACTCCGGGGGCGGGAGCTCCTACAATGAGCAGTTCTTC.

This clonotype was seen many times. The rearrangement joins TRBV7-3 to TRBJ2-1; unclear D gene. The CDR3 is 14 residues long. Germline loops: CDR1 SGHTA, CDR2 FQGTGA. V lost 5 bases and J lost 10, with 18 bases in between. The CDR3: CASSPTPLGQEQFF. CDR3 nucleotides: TGTGCCAGCAGCCCCACCCCCCTGGGCCAAGAGCAGTTCTTC.

In this sample, this clonotype turned up a few times. The chain links TRBV7-3 to TRBJ2-1, with 10 bases lining up with TRBD2. The J segment lost 9 bases and the V segment lost 2 bases, leaving 7 bases of the junction unmatched. CDR1 SGHTA and CDR2 FQGTGA come from the germline V gene. The CDR3 totals 15 residues. In DNA, the CDR3 is TGTGCCAGCAGCTTACTGGCTAGCGGGAGAGGTGAGCAGTTCTTC. This encodes CASSLLASGRGEQFF.

This clonotype was seen ten or more times. V is TRBV6-5 and J is TRBJ2-7, with D maybe TRBD2 (6 bases). The CDR3 has 13 residues. Deletions cut 4 bases from V and 1 base from J, with 8 bases between. Germline V lookup: CDR1 MNHEY, CDR2 SVGAGI. CDR3 residues: CASSSGTSYEQYF. The CDR3 DNA reads as TGTGCCAGCAGTTCCGGGACTTCCTACGAGCAGTACTTC.

The chain combines TRBV11-3 with TRBJ2-6; 12 bases are a match to TRBD2. Germline loops: CDR1 SGHNT, CDR2 YENEEA. The CDR3 loop spans 22 amino acids. V shed 1 base, J shed 0 bases, and the junction held 13 bases outside the gene matches. CDR3 nucleotides: TGTGCCAGCAGCTTAGTCCCCCCAGGGACTAGCGGGTATAGCTCTGGGGCCAACGTCCTGACTTTC. It specifies CASSLVPPGTSGYSSGANVLTF. Full variable domain (rest looked up from reference TRBV11-3 and TRBJ2-6): EAGVVQSPRYKIIEKKQPVAFWCNPISGHNTLYWYLQNLGQGPELLIRYENEEAVDDSQLPKDRFSAERLKGVDSTLKIQPAELGDSAVYLCASSLVPPGTSGYSSGANVLTFGAGSRLTVL.

This clonotype was picked up a small number of times. This chain uses TRBV24-1 with TRBJ2-2, with TRBD2 as a possible D gene (6 bases). The CDR3 runs to 17 residues. Between the trimmed V and J ends, which lost 0 bases and 0 bases, there was a span of 10 bases. Germline assignment: CDR1 KGHDR and CDR2 SFDVKD. The DNA for the CDR3 is TGTGCCACCAGTGATTTGCACGGGAGCGCGAACACCGGGGAGCTGTTTTTT. It specifies CATSDLHGSANTGELFF.

This clonotype has a count of ten or more. The chain carries TRBV21-1 and TRBJ1-4; the table's TRBD1 call for D was not verified on the DNA. TRBV21-1 is labeled a pseudogene. The length of the CDR3 is 16 residues. Here the CDR3 reads CASSREGTTVNEKLFF. The CDR3 DNA is TGTGCCAGCAGCCGGGAAGGGACAACAGTTAATGAAAAACTGTTTTTT.

The V and J genes are TRBV7-2 and TRBJ2-7; 7 bases map to TRBD1. The germline V gene encodes CDR1 SGHTA and CDR2 FQGNSA. The V and J ends lost 5 bases and 6 bases, in that order; junction bases with no gene match: 13. The CDR3 consists of 15 residues. This chain's CDR3 is CASSQTGTEQREQYF. As DNA, the CDR3 is TGTGCCAGCAGCCAAACCGGGACAGAGCAGCGCGAGCAGTACTTC.

This clonotype has ten or more counts. The rearrangement links TRBV20-1 to TRBJ2-7, with 8 bases aligning to TRBD2. The germline V gene encodes CDR1 DFQATT and CDR2 SNEGSKA (reference sequence). V lost 3 bases to trimming and J lost 0 bases; unmatched junction nucleotides: 16. The CDR3 spans 18 residues. The CDR3 region has the DNA TGCAGTGCTAGTGGGGGGGGAGCGGGAGCCTTAGGCTCCTACGAGCAGTACTTC. It is translated as CSASGGGAGALGSYEQYF.

This clonotype was detected only a few times. This rearrangement joins TRBV18 to TRBJ2-1; 9 positions match TRBD2. The trim removed 3 bases at V and 9 bases at J, leaving 9 bases unmatched. Germline-derived CDR1 and CDR2 are KGHSH and LQKENI. The CDR3 is made up of 15 amino acids. CDR3 sequence (DNA): TGTGCCAGCTCACCCCCGGGACTAGCTCCTGCTGAGCAGTTCTTC. As protein: CASSPPGLAPAEQFF.

This clonotype was observed a few times. This chain connects TRBV12-3 or TRBV12-4 to TRBJ2-6; D unclear. Trimming took off 8 bases at V and 0 bases at J, with 11 bases between the two ends. The CDR3 extends over 15 amino acids. Written as DNA, the CDR3 is TGTGCCAGCGGATCAACAAGCTCTGGGGCCAACGTCCTGACTTTC. Translating gives CASGSTSSGANVLTF.

This chain uses TRBV12-3 or TRBV12-4 with TRBJ2-1; D call uncertain. The CDR3 totals 14 residues. V was shortened by 3 bases and J by 2 bases, with 8 bases between the two germline ends. CDR3 sequence (DNA): TGTGCCAGCAGTTTTGTTGGGGCCTACAATGAGCAGTTCTTC. Its translation: CASSFVGAYNEQFF.

There are a few counts of this clonotype. The chain has TRBV20-1 and TRBJ2-3, with a possible D match to TRBD2 (6 bases). Germline CDR1 is DFQATT and CDR2 is SNEGSKA (reference sequence). This CDR3 is 14 amino acids long. The V gene lost 5 bases and the J gene lost 6 bases, with 18 bases spanning the gap. The CDR3 DNA is TGCAGTGCTCGGAGGTGGCGGGAACCTGATACGCAGTATTTT. Protein: CSARRWREPDTQYF.

The chain joins TRBV20-1 to TRBJ2-5, with 12 bases aligning to TRBD2. From germline, CDR1 is DFQATT and CDR2 SNEGSKA (reference sequence). CDR3 length equals 15 residues. Trimming cost V 4 bases and J 5 bases; bases outside gene matches: 8. CDR3 sequence reads: CSATVGTSGRETQYF. CDR3 DNA: TGCAGTGCTACCGTCGGGACTAGCGGGCGTGAGACCCAGTACTTC.

This clonotype was seen only a few times. This rearrangement joins TRBV15 to TRBJ2-3; D is perhaps TRBD1 or TRBD2 (6 bases each). V was shortened by 1 base and J by 2 bases, with 10 bases between the two germline ends. Looked up from germline, CDR1 is LNHNV and CDR2 is YYDKDF (reference sequence). The CDR3 runs to 15 residues. CDR3 in amino acids: CATSRGGATTDTQYF. DNA for the CDR3: TGTGCCACCAGCAGAGGGGGGGCAACCACAGATACGCAGTATTTT.

The rearrangement joins TRBV20-1 to TRBJ1-1; no clear D gene. The germline V gene has CDR1 DFQATT and CDR2 SNEGSKA (reference sequence). Trimming took 7 bases from V and 0 from J, leaving 12 bases between them. The CDR3 totals 13 residues. CDR3 sequence (DNA): TGCAGTGTCCGAGGTAGAATGAACACTGAAGCTTTCTTT. Protein: CSVRGRMNTEAFF.

The chain uses TRBV3-1 and TRBJ2-1, with 8 bases fitting TRBD2. The CDR3 length is 16 residues. The germline gives CDR1 LGHDT, CDR2 YNNKEL (reference sequence). V lost 0 bases and J lost 7; bases outside the gene matches: 8. CDR3 protein: CASSQDLTGGGNEQFF. CDR3 bases: TGTGCCAGCAGCCAAGATCTCACGGGAGGGGGAAATGAGCAGTTCTTC.

The V gene is TRBV20-1, the J gene TRBJ2-3; D ambiguous. The ends were cut back, 3 bases at V and 1 base at J, with 11 bases in the middle. CDR3 length: 14 residues. From germline, CDR1 is DFQATT and CDR2 SNEGSKA (reference sequence). The CDR3 nucleotides read TGCAGTGCTAGTCAAGGGTCCGGCACAGATACGCAGTATTTT. Amino acid sequence: CSASQGSGTDTQYF.

A few counts support this clonotype. The chain recombines TRBV6-2 or TRBV6-3 with TRBJ1-2; TRBD1 might be the D (6 bases). Trimming left V 2 bases short and J 7 bases short, with 17 bases between. The CDR3 loop spans 15 amino acids. CDR1 and CDR2 (germline): MNHEY, SVGEGT. For the CDR3, the DNA is TGTGCCAGCAGTTACGTCGGGGGGCCCCATGGTGGCTACACCTTC. This encodes CASSYVGGPHGGYTF.

This clonotype showed up just a few times. The chain employs TRBV5-4 and TRBJ2-3; tentatively, D is TRBD2 (5 bases). This CDR3 is 12 amino acids long. Germline-derived CDR1 and CDR2 are SGHNT and YYREEE (reference sequence). Trimming pared 7 bases from V and 5 bases from J, leaving 11 bases between. The CDR3 spells CASLDRGDTQYF. The CDR3 DNA is TGTGCCAGCCTGGACCGGGGAGATACGCAGTATTTT.